The 27 T cell receptor beta chains given below trace back to one sample, sequenced in a study of shared clonotypes between healthy human individuals (dated by TCRdb to 2018 to 2020). The library was made by the immunoSEQ multiplex PCR assay. This immuneACCESS table, as held by TCRdb, lists in-frame sequences with V and J called but not all clones. Of the missing ones, under half trace to an unresolved V gene in checked studies; the others have no known cause. The sample table contains approximately 180,000 clones; only one count was recorded for 90% to 95% of them. 0.065% to 0.07% of the sample lies in the top ten. Sequencing was done on a sample of naive CD4+ T cells sorted from blood. The meaning of the sample's cell subset or site label: CD45RA+ positively selected. These receptors were obtained from a woman aged 25 to 39 in good health.

The chain recombines TRBV4-1 with TRBJ2-2; 11 bases line up with TRBD2. V was clipped by 4 bases and J by 5 bases; unmatched bases: 9. This CDR3 comprises 17 residues. Germline assignment: CDR1 MGHRA and CDR2 YSYEKL. In DNA, the CDR3 is TGCGCCAGCAGCCGGGGACTAGCGGTTAGCAGAACCGGGGAGCTGTTTTTT. Amino acids: CASSRGLAVSRTGELFF.

Only a few counts were recorded for this clone. The chain carries TRBV28 and TRBJ1-2, with 7 positions matching TRBD1. With V trimmed by 2 bases and J by 8 bases, 11 bases remained unmatched. Germline CDR1 and CDR2: MDHEN and SYDVKM. CDR3 length equals 15 residues. The CDR3 nucleotides are TGTGCCAGCAGTTTAGGTGCAGGGGGTACTCACGGCTACACCTTC. Translation gives CASSLGAGGTHGYTF.

The V and J genes are TRBV27 and TRBJ1-1, with D possibly TRBD1 on 5 matching bases. Trimming took off 3 bases at V and 6 bases at J, with 17 bases between the two ends. The germline gives CDR1 MNHEY, CDR2 SMNVEV (reference sequence). The CDR3 sequence is 15 residues long. The chain's CDR3 is CASSFHRTRGPEAFF. The CDR3 DNA follows: TGTGCCAGCAGTTTCCACAGGACCCGAGGGCCTGAAGCTTTCTTT.

The chain has TRBV5-4 and TRBJ2-3, with a weak D call TRBD2 (5 bases). Germline V gives CDR1 SGHNT, CDR2 YYREEE (reference sequence). The CDR3 loop spans 15 amino acids. The V and J ends lost 0 bases and 6 bases respectively, with 14 bases between them. Here the CDR3 reads CASSLAVSASDTQYF. The CDR3, as DNA: TGTGCCAGCAGCTTGGCTGTTAGCGCCTCCGATACGCAGTATTTT.

This sequence joins TRBV28 and TRBJ1-4; weak D call: TRBD1 (5 bases). CDR1 is MDHEN and CDR2 is SYDVKM in the germline V gene. V lost 2 bases and J 6 bases, leaving 13 bases between the germline ends. The CDR3 sequence is 15 residues long. CDR3 sequence reads: CASSLVGGVYEKLFF. The CDR3 DNA is TGTGCCAGCAGTTTAGTCGGGGGTGTTTATGAAAAACTGTTTTTT.

The chain combines TRBV27 with TRBJ2-5, with a possible D match to TRBD1 (6 bases). Germline CDR1 is MNHEY and CDR2 is SMNVEV (reference sequence). V shed 3 bases and J shed 1 base, with 9 bases lying between them. CDR3 length: 14 residues. The CDR3 loop is CASSFGRGQETQYF. The CDR3 DNA reads TGTGCCAGCAGTTTCGGCAGGGGCCAAGAGACCCAGTACTTC.

This clone is a singleton in its sample. The rearrangement links TRBV7-9 to TRBJ1-4; D not resolved. The germline CDR1 and CDR2 sequences are SEHNR and FQNEAQ (reference sequence). The CDR3 spans 16 residues. The V end was cut by 3 bases, the J end by 5 bases, with 16 bases between. CDR3 bases: TGTGCCAGCAGCTTTCGTGTTGGCAGACAAAATGAAAAACTGTTTTTT. Translation: CASSFRVGRQNEKLFF.

The chain recombines TRBV6-1 with TRBJ2-7; no firm D call. Germline CDR1 reads MNHNS; CDR2 reads SASEGT. This CDR3 region has 12 residues. V lost 7 bases and J lost 5, with 12 bases in between. CDR3 region: CASKWFLDEQYF. The CDR3, as DNA: TGTGCCAGCAAATGGTTTCTGGACGAGCAGTACTTC.

This rearrangement joins TRBV4-1 to TRBJ2-5, with a tentative D call TRBD1 (6 bases). The end of the DNA is better explained by TRBJ2-7, so the J call may be wrong. Germline lookup yields CDR1 MGHRA and CDR2 YSYEKL. The CDR3 spans 15 residues. The CDR3 reads CASSQGRQGSDEQYF. The CDR3 nucleotides read TGCGCCAGCAGCCAAGGAAGGCAGGGGTCTGACGAGCAGTACTTC.

The chain links TRBV28 to TRBJ1-1; D remains unclear. The V gene lost 3 bases and the J gene lost 4 bases, with 6 bases spanning the gap. The CDR3 extends over 12 amino acids. Germline V gene lookup returns CDR1 MDHEN and CDR2 SYDVKM. For the CDR3, the DNA is TGTGCCAGCAGTTTTCCGAGCACTGAAGCTTTCTTT. Translation: CASSFPSTEAFF.

The V call is TRBV4-1, the J call TRBJ1-4; D is unclear. V was pared by 0 bases and J by 5 bases, with 10 bases between. CDR1 and CDR2 from the germline V gene are MGHRA and YSYEKL. The length of the CDR3 is 15 residues. The CDR3 nucleotides are TGCGCCAGCAGCCAAGAAGGACGGCAGAATGAAAAACTGTTTTTT. Encoded protein: CASSQEGRQNEKLFF.

This chain connects TRBV2 to TRBJ1-5; possible D gene TRBD1, 5 bases. Germline V gene sequence: CDR1 SNHLY, CDR2 FYNNEI. V lost 5 bases, J lost 8 bases, and 16 bases lay in between. This CDR3 is 14 amino acids long. The DNA of the CDR3 is TGTGCCAGCAGTCGTCCCGGGACGTTGGAGCCCCAGCATTTT. Its protein is CASSRPGTLEPQHF.

V gene TRBV10-3 combines with J gene TRBJ2-7; the D gene could be TRBD1 or TRBD2 (6 bases each). Trimming shortened V by 10 bases and J by 3 bases, and 19 bases separated the two germline ends. Germline V gene sequence: CDR1 ENHRY, CDR2 SYGVKD. CDR3 size: 14 residues. The CDR3 sequence: CATIRGLSFYEQYF. The CDR3, as DNA: TGTGCCACTATACGGGGGCTTTCCTTCTACGAGCAGTACTTC.

The chain recombines TRBV6-1 with TRBJ2-7, with a possible D match to TRBD1 (6 bases). The CDR3 is made up of 17 amino acids. V lost 4 bases to trimming and J lost 3 bases, with 22 bases between them. Germline V CDR1 and CDR2: MNHNS, SASEGT. In DNA, the CDR3 is TGTGCCAGCAGTGGGAAGTCAACGGACAGACCCTTCTACGAGCAGTACTTC. Translating gives CASSGKSTDRPFYEQYF.

The J gene is TRBJ1-1, the V gene TRBV29-1, with D possibly TRBD1 on 6 matching bases. CDR1 and CDR2 (germline): SQVTM, ANQGSEA. Trimming took off 6 bases at V and 0 bases at J, with 8 bases between the two ends. The length of the CDR3 is 12 residues. This chain's CDR3 is CSVDRLNTEAFF. CDR3 coding DNA: TGCAGCGTCGACAGGCTGAACACTGAAGCTTTCTTT.

This chain joins TRBV5-4 and TRBJ2-5; 10 nucleotides match TRBD1. The assigned J gene may be wrong: the sequence end matches TRBJ2-7 better. This CDR3 region has 16 residues. Germline V lookup: CDR1 SGHNT, CDR2 YYREEE (reference sequence). The CDR3 spells CASSLLGGQGGYEQYF. Written as DNA, the CDR3 is TGTGCCAGCAGCTTGTTGGGAGGACAGGGGGGCTACGAGCAGTACTTC.

The rearrangement joins TRBV30 to TRBJ2-6; D unresolved. Trimming stripped 5 bases from V and 1 base from J, with 6 bases between. The CDR3 is 13 residues long. CDR1 GTSNPN and CDR2 SVGIG come from the germline V gene (reference sequence). CDR3 sequence reads: CAWAISGANVLTF. The CDR3 DNA follows: TGTGCCTGGGCCATATCTGGGGCCAACGTCCTGACTTTC. Together with reference TRBV30 and TRBJ2-6, the CDR3 gives the full variable domain: SQTIHQWPATLVQPVGSPLSLECTVEGTSNPNLYWYRQAAGRGLQLLFYSVGIGQISSEVPQNLSASRPQDRQFILSSKKLLLSDSGFYLCAWAISGANVLTFGAGSRLTVL.

The V and J genes are TRBV10-3 and TRBJ2-3; D might be TRBD2 (6 bases). V gave up 7 bases and J gave up 3 bases, with 14 bases separating them. The CDR3 totals 14 residues. Looked up from germline, CDR1 is ENHRY and CDR2 is SYGVKD. The CDR3 reads CAITAIGGTDTQYF. DNA of the CDR3: TGTGCCATCACCGCGATTGGGGGGACAGATACGCAGTATTTT.

This chain links TRBV30 with TRBJ1-3; D is undetermined. Deletions cut 6 bases from V and 0 bases from J, with 12 bases between. CDR1 is GTSNPN and CDR2 is SVGIG in the germline V gene (reference sequence). The CDR3 is 14 amino acids. The DNA of the CDR3 is TGTGCCTGCAAATTTACCACCTCTGGAAACACCATATATTTT. This sequence encodes CACKFTTSGNTIYF.

The chain uses TRBV7-9 and TRBJ1-1; 9 bases align to TRBD1. CDR1 and CDR2 (germline): SEHNR, FQNEAQ (reference sequence). This CDR3 is 16 amino acids long. V shed 2 bases, J shed 1 base, and the junction held 5 bases outside the gene matches. The CDR3 DNA is TGTGCCAGCAGCTTAAGGACAGGGGTCGAGAACACTGAAGCTTTCTTT. Its translation is CASSLRTGVENTEAFF.

Here the CDR3 DNA reads TGTGCCAGCAGTGATGGCTCTGGAAACACCATATATTTT. This translates into CASSDGSGNTIYF. This chain connects TRBV25-1 to TRBJ1-3; D not resolved. This CDR3 contains 13 residues. Germline V gene lookup returns CDR1 MGHDK and CDR2 SYGVNS. V dropped 3 bases and J dropped 0 bases, with 3 bases sitting between them.

V and J are TRBV10-1 and TRBJ1-1; D gene uncertain. Germline CDR1 and CDR2: WNHNN and SYGVQD (reference sequence). The CDR3 has 13 amino acids. Trimming shortened V by 4 bases and J by 8 bases, and 14 bases separated the two germline ends. The CDR3 loop is CASSAEPVAEAFF. CDR3 DNA sequence: TGCGCCAGCAGTGCAGAGCCGGTAGCGGAAGCTTTCTTT.

The chain couples TRBV28 to TRBJ1-2; the D gene is possibly TRBD1 (5 bases). The CDR3 contains 12 residues. The germline V and J ends were trimmed by 5 bases and 5 bases, with 9 bases remaining between them. Germline V gene data show CDR1 as MDHEN and CDR2 as SYDVKM. This chain's CDR3 is CASSQGFYGYTF. CDR3 nucleotide sequence: TGTGCCAGCAGTCAGGGCTTTTATGGCTACACCTTC.

V gene TRBV2 combines with J gene TRBJ2-1; D remains ambiguous. Looked up from germline, CDR1 is SNHLY and CDR2 is FYNNEI. The CDR3 has 13 residues. Trimming shortened V by 6 bases and J by 5 bases, and 11 bases separated the two germline ends. CDR3 sequence (DNA): TGTGCCAGCAGAGAGGACCGAGACAATGAGCAGTTCTTC. Protein: CASREDRDNEQFF.

In this sample, this clone turned up once. This chain joins TRBV4-1 and TRBJ2-1; 10 bases fit TRBD2. The germline V gene has CDR1 MGHRA and CDR2 YSYEKL. The CDR3 totals 22 residues. Trimming cost V 2 bases and J 0 bases; bases outside gene matches: 19. CDR3 residues: CASSQNLFLLAGAKSSYNEQFF. The DNA for the CDR3 is TGCGCCAGCAGCCAAAACCTTTTCCTCCTAGCGGGAGCGAAGAGCTCCTACAATGAGCAGTTCTTC.

There are a few counts of this clone. The genes are TRBV5-1 and TRBJ2-7; D might be TRBD1 (6 bases). This CDR3 has 13 residues. Deletions cut 2 bases from V and 3 bases from J, with 9 bases between. The germline CDR1 and CDR2 sequences are SGHRS and YFSETQ. For the CDR3, the DNA is TGCGCCAGCAGCTTACAGGGCTACTACGAGCAGTACTTC. Amino acids: CASSLQGYYEQYF.

This clone came up once. The rearrangement joins TRBV5-1 to TRBJ1-1; TRBD1 matches at 7 bases. Trimming at V came to 3 bases and at J to 5 bases, leaving 13 bases not matched to a gene. The germline V gene encodes CDR1 SGHRS and CDR2 YFSETQ. CDR3 length: 16 residues. CDR3 DNA: TGCGCCAGCAGCTCTTTGGGCGGGACAGTGGGAACTGAAGCTTTCTTT. This gives the protein CASSSLGGTVGTEAFF.